Listed here is a single T cell receptor beta chain. Data came from immunoSEQ multiplex PCR; TCRdb stores just in-frame clones and leaves some out. The sample shows approximately 300,000 clones, 90% of them seen only once. This sample stems from a study of blood T cell repertoires in COVID-19. Study background: Acute and convalescent COVID-19 samples came from the United States, Italy and Spain.

Trimming cost V 3 bases and J 7 bases, with 18 bases left between them. The CDR3 covers 15 residues. Germline loops: CDR1 LNHNV, CDR2 YYDKDF (reference sequence). The sample was PBMCs or T cells enriched from blood (not recorded which). This receptor was identified in a woman younger than 35 with acute COVID-19. V gene TRBV15 combines with J gene TRBJ1-2, with D possibly matching TRBD1 (5 bases). The CDR3 DNA follows: TGTGCCACCAGCAGCGGACATTATTCGTGGGGTGGCTACACCTTC. Encoded protein: CATSSGHYSWGGYTF.